These 14 T cell receptor beta chains came from one sample sequenced in a study of T cells expressing NK-cell markers. Reanalyzing the 5' RACE reads, TCRdb keeps one entry per CDR3 protein, without DNA. This sample's table has about 180,000 distinct CDR3 sequences. The specimen was blood T cells: a sorted CD56 or NKG2C T cell subset, CD4+ or CD8+ T cells, or bulk PBMC T cells (not recorded which). The receptors stem from a woman between 18 and 70 years old in good health.

The V gene is TRBV6-6, the J gene TRBJ2-7; the D call of TRBD2 rests on TCRdb alone, since no DNA is present to check it. CDR1 is MNHNY and CDR2 is SVGAGI in the germline V gene (reference sequence). This CDR3 spans 13 amino acids. This chain's CDR3 is CASTQDFIYEQYF.

The rearrangement joins TRBV7-9 to TRBJ2-7; the TCRdb D gene call, TRBD1, has no DNA to confirm it. CDR1 and CDR2 from the germline V gene are SEHNR and FQNEAQ (reference sequence). This CDR3 spans 14 amino acids. The CDR3 here is CASSPPGSGTVQYF.

The V gene is TRBV7-3, the J gene TRBJ1-6; TCRdb gives TRBD1 as the D gene, but with no DNA this cannot be confirmed. CDR3 length: 17 amino acids. Germline V gene data show CDR1 as SGHTA and CDR2 as FQGTGA. This CDR3 is CASSFTGDRGRNSPLHF.

The gene calls are TRBV5-1 and TRBJ2-1; TCRdb designates TRBD1, a call that cannot be tested without DNA. Germline V gene data show CDR1 as SGHRS and CDR2 as YFSETQ. CDR3 size: 15 residues. This CDR3 is CASSLVPGAYGEQFF.

The chain has TRBV7-8 and TRBJ2-2. Looked up from germline, CDR1 is SGHVS and CDR2 is FQNEAQ. This CDR3 is built from 14 residues. The CDR3 sequence is CASSLERIGWELFF.

This chain uses TRBV5-1 with TRBJ2-3; checking the TCRdb D call of TRBD2 is not possible without DNA. This CDR3 has 18 amino acids. Germline V CDR1 and CDR2: SGHRS, YFSETQ. The CDR3 reads CASCSGTSGRLSSDTQYF.

The rearrangement joins TRBV7-8 to TRBJ2-3; TCRdb gives TRBD1 as the D gene, but with no DNA this cannot be confirmed. This CDR3 has 15 residues. Germline CDR1 and CDR2: SGHVS and FQNEAQ. This CDR3 is CASSRGTDSTDTQYF.

The J gene is TRBJ1-4, the V gene TRBV12-3 or TRBV12-4; the TRBD1 assignment by TCRdb is unverifiable without DNA. CDR3 length: 12 amino acids. CDR3 sequence: CASTGTGRELFF.

The chain carries TRBV29-1 and TRBJ2-1. Germline V CDR1 and CDR2: SQVTM, ANQGSEA. This CDR3 is 11 amino acids long. This CDR3 reads CSVEEVKTRFF.

The chain couples TRBV2 to TRBJ1-6; without DNA, the TCRdb call of TRBD1 cannot be checked. The germline V gene encodes CDR1 SNHLY and CDR2 FYNNEI. The CDR3 is 15 residues long. CDR3 in amino acids: CASSRGGHNNSPLHF.

This chain's CDR3 is CASSPYGLYEQYF. The rearrangement uses TRBV5-6 and TRBJ2-7. Germline V gives CDR1 SGHDT, CDR2 YYEEEE. The CDR3 extends over 13 amino acids.

The V gene is TRBV5-1, the J gene TRBJ1-3; with no DNA, the TCRdb D assignment of TRBD1 cannot be verified. Germline V gene data show CDR1 as SGHRS and CDR2 as YFSETQ. The CDR3 consists of 17 residues. The CDR3 sequence is CASSSETAPSPGNTIYF.

The chain recombines TRBV29-1 with TRBJ2-2. This CDR3 has 13 amino acids. The germline V gene has CDR1 SQVTM and CDR2 ANQGSEA. The CDR3 loop reads CSVEMQVAGELFF.

The V call is TRBV19, the J call TRBJ2-1; with no DNA, the TCRdb D assignment of TRBD1 cannot be verified. CDR1 and CDR2 from the germline V gene are LNHDA and SQIVND (reference sequence). CDR3 length: 16 amino acids. The CDR3 sequence: CASSPLSSGSYNEQFF.